This T cell receptor (beta chain) was retrieved from a study of T cells in Graves' hyperthyroidism and ophthalmopathy. Overall study results and limits: A model built on 13 V-J features separated ophthalmopathy from stable hyperthyroidism.

Amplification of TCR beta CDR3 regions used RNA as the template. Using the HTBI primer set, a first-round RT-PCR was run on the TCR CDR3. One entry per CDR3 protein results from TCRdb running MiXCR on the multiplex PCR reads. The sample carries 300,000 to 400,000 distinct CDR3 sequences, roughly 18% recorded once. This clonotype was recorded at least ten times. Its antigen remains unknown. With 7 bases removed from V and 2 bases from J, the gap between germline ends came to 13 bases. Germline V gives CDR1 DFQATT, CDR2 SNEGSKA (reference sequence). The CDR3 runs to 13 residues. Sequenced: blood. The chain links TRBV20-1 to TRBJ2-3, with unresolved D. The clonotype originates from a woman aged 45-59 years with Graves' hyperthyroidism. Here the CDR3 reads CSGTHTDTDTQYF. The CDR3 DNA follows: TGCAGTGGAACCCACACCGACACAGATACGCAGTATTTT.